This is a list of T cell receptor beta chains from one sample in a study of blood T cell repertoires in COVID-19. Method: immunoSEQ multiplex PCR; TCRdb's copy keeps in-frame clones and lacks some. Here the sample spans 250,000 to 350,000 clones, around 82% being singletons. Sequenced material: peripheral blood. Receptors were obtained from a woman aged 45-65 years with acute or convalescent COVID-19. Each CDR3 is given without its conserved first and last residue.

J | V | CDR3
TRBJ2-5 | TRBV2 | ASSRQGGETQY
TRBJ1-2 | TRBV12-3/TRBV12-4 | ASSSGTDYGYT
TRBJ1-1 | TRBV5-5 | ASSFNTNTEAF
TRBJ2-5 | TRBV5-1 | ASSLGGLARIETQY
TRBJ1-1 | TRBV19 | ASSSRDTEAF
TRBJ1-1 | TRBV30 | AWSLNAGPREAF
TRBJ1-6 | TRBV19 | ASRKRSGTKGSPLH
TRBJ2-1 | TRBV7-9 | ASTGFASGRYNEQF
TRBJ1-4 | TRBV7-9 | ASSGGQNEKLF
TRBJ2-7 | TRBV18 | ASSPWQGLSYEQY
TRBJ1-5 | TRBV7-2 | ASSPTLSRGNQPQH
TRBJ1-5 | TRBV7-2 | ASSSPAGGGNQPQH
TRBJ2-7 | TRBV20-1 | SAGQNEQY
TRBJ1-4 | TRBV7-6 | ASSLTGTGAGEKLF
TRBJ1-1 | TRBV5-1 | ASSEQVTGNTEAF
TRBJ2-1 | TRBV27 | ASSAYTSSYNEQF
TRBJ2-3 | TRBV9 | ASTDRGKDTQY
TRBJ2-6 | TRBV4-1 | ASSQGPREVTGANVLT
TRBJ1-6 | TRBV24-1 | ATSDPGQGVSRSPLH
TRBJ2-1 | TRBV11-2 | ASSPNFYNEQF
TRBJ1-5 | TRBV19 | ASSTGQIIYSNQPQH
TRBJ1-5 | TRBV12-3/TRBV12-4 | ASSLAPNQPQH
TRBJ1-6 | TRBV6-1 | ASSEGTGINYNSPLH
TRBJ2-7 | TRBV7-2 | ASSLTDSYEQY
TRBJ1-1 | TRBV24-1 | ATFPRGGGTEAF
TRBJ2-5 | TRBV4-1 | ASSQGREGETQY
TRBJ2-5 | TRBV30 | AWSRTTETQY
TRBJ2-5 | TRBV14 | ASSSWTGIGETQY
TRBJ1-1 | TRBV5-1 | ASSSPTGAVTEAF
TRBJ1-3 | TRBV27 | ASSVTGGSGNTIY
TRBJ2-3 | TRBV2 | AIRRHGSTDTQY
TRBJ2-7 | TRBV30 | AWNRDRGYEQY
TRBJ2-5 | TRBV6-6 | ASSRMGLLAGVQETQY
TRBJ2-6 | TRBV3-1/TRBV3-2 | ASSQGSGGRAKGANVLT